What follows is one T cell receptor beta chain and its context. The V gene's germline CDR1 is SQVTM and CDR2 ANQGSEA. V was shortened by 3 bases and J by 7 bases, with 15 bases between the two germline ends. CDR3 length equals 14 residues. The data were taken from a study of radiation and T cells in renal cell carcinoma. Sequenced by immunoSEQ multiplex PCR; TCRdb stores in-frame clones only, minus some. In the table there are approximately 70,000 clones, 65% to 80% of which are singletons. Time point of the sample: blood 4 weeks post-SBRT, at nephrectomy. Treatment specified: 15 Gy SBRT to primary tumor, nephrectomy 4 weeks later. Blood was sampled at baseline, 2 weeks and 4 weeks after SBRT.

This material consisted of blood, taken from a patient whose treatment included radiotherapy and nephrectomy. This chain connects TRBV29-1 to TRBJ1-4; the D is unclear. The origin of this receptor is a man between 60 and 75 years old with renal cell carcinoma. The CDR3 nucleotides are TGCAGCGTTGATCAAGGATCGGGAGTTGAAAAACTGTTTTTT. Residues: CSVDQGSGVEKLFF.